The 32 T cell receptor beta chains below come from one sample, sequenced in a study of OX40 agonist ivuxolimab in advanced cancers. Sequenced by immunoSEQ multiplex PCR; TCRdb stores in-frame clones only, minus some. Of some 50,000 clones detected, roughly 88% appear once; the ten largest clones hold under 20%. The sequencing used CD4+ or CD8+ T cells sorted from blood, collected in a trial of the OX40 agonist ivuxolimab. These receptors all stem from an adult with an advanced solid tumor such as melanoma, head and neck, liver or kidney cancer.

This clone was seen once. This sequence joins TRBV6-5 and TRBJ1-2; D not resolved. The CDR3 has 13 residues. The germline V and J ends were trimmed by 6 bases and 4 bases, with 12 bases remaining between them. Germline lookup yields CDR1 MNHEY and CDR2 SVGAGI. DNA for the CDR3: TGTGCCAGCAGCCTTGGACCTAGCTATGGCTACACCTTC. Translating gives CASSLGPSYGYTF.

The chain's CDR3 is CASSVGAQRGETQYF. The CDR3 DNA is TGTGCCAGCAGTGTCGGTGCCCAAAGGGGAGAGACCCAGTACTTC. The genes are TRBV2 and TRBJ2-5, with D perhaps matching TRBD1 (5 bases). Trimming pared 4 bases from V and 4 bases from J, leaving 16 bases between. In germline, CDR1 is SNHLY, CDR2 FYNNEI. The CDR3 has 15 amino acids.

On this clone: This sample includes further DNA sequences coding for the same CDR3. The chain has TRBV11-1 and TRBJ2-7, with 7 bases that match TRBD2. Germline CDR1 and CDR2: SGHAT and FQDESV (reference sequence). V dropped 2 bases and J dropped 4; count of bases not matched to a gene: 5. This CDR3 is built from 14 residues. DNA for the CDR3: TGTGCCAGCAGCTTAAGAGGTAGCGGGTACGAGCAGTACTTC. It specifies CASSLRGSGYEQYF.

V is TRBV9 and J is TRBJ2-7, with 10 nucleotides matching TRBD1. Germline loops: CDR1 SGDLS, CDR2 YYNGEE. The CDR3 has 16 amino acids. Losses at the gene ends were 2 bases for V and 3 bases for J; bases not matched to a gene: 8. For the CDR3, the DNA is TGTGCCAGCAGCGTCTCGACAGGGGGCGGTTTCTACGAGCAGTACTTC. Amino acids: CASSVSTGGGFYEQYF.

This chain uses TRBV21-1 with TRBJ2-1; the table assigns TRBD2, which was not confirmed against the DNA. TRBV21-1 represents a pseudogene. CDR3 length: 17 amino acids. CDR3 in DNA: TGTGCCAGCGGGACGAGACATAGCGGGAGGATCTACAATGAGCAGTTCTTC. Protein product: CASGTRHSGRIYNEQFF.

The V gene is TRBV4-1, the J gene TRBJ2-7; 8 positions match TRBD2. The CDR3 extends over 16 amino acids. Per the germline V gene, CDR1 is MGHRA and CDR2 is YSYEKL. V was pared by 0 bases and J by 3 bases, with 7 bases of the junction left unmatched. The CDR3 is CASSQDPRAGGYEQYF. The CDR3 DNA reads TGCGCCAGCAGCCAAGATCCGAGGGCGGGGGGCTACGAGCAGTACTTC.

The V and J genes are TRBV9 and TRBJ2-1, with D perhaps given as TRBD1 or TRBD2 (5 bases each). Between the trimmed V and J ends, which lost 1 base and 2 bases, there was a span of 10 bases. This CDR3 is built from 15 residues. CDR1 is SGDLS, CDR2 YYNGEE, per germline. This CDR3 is CASSVLSGPYNEQFF. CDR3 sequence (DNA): TGTGCCAGCAGCGTACTGTCGGGGCCCTACAATGAGCAGTTCTTC. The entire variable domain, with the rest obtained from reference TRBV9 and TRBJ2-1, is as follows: DSGVTQTPKHLITATGQRVTLRCSPRSGDLSVYWYQQSLDQGLQFLIQYYNGEERAKGNILERFSAQQFPDLHSELNLSSLELGDSALYFCASSVLSGPYNEQFFGPGTRLTVL.

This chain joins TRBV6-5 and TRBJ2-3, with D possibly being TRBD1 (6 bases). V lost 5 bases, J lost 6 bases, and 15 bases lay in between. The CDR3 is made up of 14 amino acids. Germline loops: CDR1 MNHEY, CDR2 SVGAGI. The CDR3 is CASSRQQGWDTQYF. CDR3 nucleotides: TGTGCCAGCAGTAGACAACAGGGTTGGGATACGCAGTATTTT.

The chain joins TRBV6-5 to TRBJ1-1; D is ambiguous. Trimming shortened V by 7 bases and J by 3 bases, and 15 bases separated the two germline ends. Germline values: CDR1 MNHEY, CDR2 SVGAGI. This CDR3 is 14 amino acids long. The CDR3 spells CASILRFGYTEAFF. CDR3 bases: TGTGCCAGCATACTCCGTTTCGGGTACACTGAAGCTTTCTTT.

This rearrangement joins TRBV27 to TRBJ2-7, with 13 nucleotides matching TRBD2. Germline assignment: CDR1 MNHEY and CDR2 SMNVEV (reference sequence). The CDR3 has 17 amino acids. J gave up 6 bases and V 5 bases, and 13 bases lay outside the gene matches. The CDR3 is CASSTLAGGPPPPEQYF. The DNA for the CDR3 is TGTGCCAGCAGTACACTAGCGGGAGGGCCTCCCCCCCCCGAGCAGTACTTC.

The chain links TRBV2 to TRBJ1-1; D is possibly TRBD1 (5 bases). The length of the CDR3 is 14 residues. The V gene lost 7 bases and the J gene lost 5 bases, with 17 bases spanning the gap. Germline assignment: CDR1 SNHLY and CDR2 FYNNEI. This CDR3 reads CASTGWGEGTEAFF. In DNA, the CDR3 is TGTGCCAGCACCGGATGGGGGGAAGGTACTGAAGCTTTCTTT.

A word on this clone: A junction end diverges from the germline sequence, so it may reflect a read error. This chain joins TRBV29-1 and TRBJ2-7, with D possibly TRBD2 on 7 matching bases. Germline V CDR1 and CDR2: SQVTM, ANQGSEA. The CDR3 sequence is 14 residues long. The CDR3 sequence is CSVEGGGRDYEQYF. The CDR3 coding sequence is TGCAGCGTCGAAGGGGGAGGGCGCGATTACGAGCAGTACTTC.

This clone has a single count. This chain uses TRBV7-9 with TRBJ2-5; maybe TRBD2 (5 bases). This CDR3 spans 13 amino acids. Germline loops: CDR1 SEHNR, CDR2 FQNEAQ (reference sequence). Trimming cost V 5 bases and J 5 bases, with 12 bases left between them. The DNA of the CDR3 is TGTGCCAGCAGCAGAGGGAATGAGGAGACCCAGTACTTC. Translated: CASSRGNEETQYF.

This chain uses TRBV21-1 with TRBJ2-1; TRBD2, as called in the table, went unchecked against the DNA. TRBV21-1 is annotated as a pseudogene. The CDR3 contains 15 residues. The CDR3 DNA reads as TGTGCCAGCAGCAAAGCGCCGGGGGGGGTCAATGAGCAGTTCTTC. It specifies CASSKAPGGVNEQFF.

The CDR3 loop is CASSFGLAGTGELFF. The CDR3 nucleotides are TGTGCCAGCAGTTTTGGTCTAGCGGGAACCGGGGAGCTGTTTTTT. This chain connects TRBV28 to TRBJ2-2, with 9 bases aligning to TRBD2. Losses at the gene ends were 3 bases for V and 5 bases for J; bases not matched to a gene: 4. The CDR3 length is 15 residues. Germline V CDR1 and CDR2: MDHEN, SYDVKM.

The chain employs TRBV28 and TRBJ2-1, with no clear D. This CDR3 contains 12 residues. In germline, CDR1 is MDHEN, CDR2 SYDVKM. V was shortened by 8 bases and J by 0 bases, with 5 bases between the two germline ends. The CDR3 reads CASLSSYNEQFF. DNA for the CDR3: TGTGCCAGCCTAAGCTCCTACAATGAGCAGTTCTTC.

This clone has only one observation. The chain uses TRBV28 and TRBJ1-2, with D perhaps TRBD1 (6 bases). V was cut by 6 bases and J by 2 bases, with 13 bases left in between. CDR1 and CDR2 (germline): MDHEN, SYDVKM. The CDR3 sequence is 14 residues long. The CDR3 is CASRKWTENYGYTF. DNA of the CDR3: TGTGCCAGCAGGAAATGGACAGAAAACTATGGCTACACCTTC.

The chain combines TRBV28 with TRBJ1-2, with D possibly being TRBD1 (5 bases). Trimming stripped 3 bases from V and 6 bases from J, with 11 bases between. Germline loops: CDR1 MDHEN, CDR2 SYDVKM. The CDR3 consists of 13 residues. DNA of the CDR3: TGTGCCAGCAGTTTTCGGACAACAGATGGCTACACCTTC. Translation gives CASSFRTTDGYTF.

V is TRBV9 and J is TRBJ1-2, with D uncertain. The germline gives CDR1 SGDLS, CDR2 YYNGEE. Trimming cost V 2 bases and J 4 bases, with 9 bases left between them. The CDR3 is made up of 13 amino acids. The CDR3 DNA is TGTGCCAGCAGCGTCCAAGAGGGCTATGGCTACACCTTC. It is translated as CASSVQEGYGYTF.

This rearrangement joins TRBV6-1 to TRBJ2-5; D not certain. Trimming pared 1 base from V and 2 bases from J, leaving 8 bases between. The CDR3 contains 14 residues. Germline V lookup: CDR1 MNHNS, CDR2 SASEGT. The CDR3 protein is CASSEVYSQETQYF. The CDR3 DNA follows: TGTGCCAGCAGTGAAGTTTACAGTCAAGAGACCCAGTACTTC.

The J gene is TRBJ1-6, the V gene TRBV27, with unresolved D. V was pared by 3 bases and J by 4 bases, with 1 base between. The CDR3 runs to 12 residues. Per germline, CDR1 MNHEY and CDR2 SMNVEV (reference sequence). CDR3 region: CASSFYNSPLHF. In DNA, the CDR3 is TGTGCCAGCAGTTTTTATAATTCACCCCTCCACTTT.

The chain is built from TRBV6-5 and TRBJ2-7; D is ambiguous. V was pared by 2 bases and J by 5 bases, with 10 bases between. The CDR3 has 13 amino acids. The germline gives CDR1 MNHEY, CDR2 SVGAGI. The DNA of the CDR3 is TGTGCCAGCAGTTACCCCGGAAAGAACGAGCAGTACTTC. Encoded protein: CASSYPGKNEQYF.

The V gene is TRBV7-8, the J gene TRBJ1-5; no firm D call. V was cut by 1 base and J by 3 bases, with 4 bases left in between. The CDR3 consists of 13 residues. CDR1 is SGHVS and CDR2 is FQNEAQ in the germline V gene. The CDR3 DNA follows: TGTGCCAGCAGCTTAGGGGTCAATCAGCCCCAGCATTTT. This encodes CASSLGVNQPQHF.

The CDR3 bases are TGCAGTGCTAGAGCAATCTACGAGCAGTACTTC. Its protein product is CSARAIYEQYF. The chain carries TRBV20-1 and TRBJ2-7; D is unresolved. Germline V CDR1 and CDR2: DFQATT, SNEGSKA (reference sequence). Trimming took off 1 base at V and 3 bases at J, with 4 bases between the two ends. CDR3 size: 11 residues.

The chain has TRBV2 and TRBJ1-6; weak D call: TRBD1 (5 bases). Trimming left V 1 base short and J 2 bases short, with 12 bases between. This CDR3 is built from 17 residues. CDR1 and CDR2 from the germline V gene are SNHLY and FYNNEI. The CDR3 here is CASSEVGGGAYNSPLHF. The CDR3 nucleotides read TGTGCCAGCAGTGAAGTGGGGGGAGGCGCCTATAATTCACCCCTCCACTTT.

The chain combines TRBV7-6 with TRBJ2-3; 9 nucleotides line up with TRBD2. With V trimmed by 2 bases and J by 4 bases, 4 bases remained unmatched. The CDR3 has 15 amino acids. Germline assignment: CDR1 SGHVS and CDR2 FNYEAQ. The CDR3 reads CASSLLAGAADTQYF. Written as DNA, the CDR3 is TGTGCCAGCAGCTTATTAGCGGGAGCGGCAGATACGCAGTATTTT.

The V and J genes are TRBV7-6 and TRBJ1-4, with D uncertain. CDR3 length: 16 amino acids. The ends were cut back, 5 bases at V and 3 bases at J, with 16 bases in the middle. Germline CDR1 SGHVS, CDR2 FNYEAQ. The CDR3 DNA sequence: TGTGCCAGCAGCCCTTATGGTGGGCTCTCTAATGAAAAACTGTTTTTT. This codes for CASSPYGGLSNEKLFF.

The CDR3 region is CASVAGTSGRPYTDTQYF. CDR3 coding DNA: TGTGCCAGCGTGGCCGGGACTAGCGGGAGGCCCTACACAGATACGCAGTATTTT. The V and J genes are TRBV28 and TRBJ2-3; 15 bases align to TRBD2. The CDR3 is made up of 18 amino acids. CDR1 is MDHEN, CDR2 SYDVKM, per germline. Trimming cost V 8 bases and J 2 bases; bases outside gene matches: 11.

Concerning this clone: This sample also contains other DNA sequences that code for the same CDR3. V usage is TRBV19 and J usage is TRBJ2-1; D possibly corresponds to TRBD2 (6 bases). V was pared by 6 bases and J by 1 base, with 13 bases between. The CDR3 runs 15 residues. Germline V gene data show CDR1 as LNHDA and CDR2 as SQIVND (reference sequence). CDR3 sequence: CASSLGGSSYNEQFF. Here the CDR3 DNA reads TGTGCCAGTAGCCTCGGGGGATCGTCCTACAATGAGCAGTTCTTC.

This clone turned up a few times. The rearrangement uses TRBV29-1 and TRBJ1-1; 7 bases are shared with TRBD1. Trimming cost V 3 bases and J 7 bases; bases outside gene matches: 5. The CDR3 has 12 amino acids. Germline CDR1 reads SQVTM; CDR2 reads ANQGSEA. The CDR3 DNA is TGCAGCGTTGAGGCGGACAGGATTGAAGCTTTCTTT. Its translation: CSVEADRIEAFF.

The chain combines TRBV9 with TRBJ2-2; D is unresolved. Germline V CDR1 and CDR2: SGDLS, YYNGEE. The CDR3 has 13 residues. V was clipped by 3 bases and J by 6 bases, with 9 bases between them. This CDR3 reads CASSAELAGELFF. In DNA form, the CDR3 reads TGTGCCAGCAGCGCGGAGCTGGCCGGGGAGCTGTTTTTT.

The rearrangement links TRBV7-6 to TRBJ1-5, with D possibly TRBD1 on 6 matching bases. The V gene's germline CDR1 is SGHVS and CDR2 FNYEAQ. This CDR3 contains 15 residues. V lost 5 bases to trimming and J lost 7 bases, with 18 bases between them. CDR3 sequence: CASSPSRDKSQPQHF. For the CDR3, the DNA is TGTGCCAGCAGCCCGTCCCGGGACAAGAGCCAGCCCCAGCATTTT.